This T cell receptor (beta chain) is from a study of blood T cell repertoires in COVID-19 (TCRdb year 2020). Study-level background: Collaborator samples came from the United States, Italy and Spain and covered acute and convalescent phases of COVID-19. The material from the prospective study consisted of cDNA or gDNA derived from T cells, B-cell-depleted T cells, or PBMCs. The samples were drawn from the first 160 participants of the ongoing ImmuneRACE study and from over 950 subjects provided by 6 global collaborators. The dataset comprised deeply sampled blood TCRbeta repertoires from subjects exposed to, actively infected with, or recovered from COVID-19. The repertoires were released in a freely available public database intended as a resource for research on the immune response to SARS-CoV-2. Where available, HLA class I and class II types were taken from metadata supplied by the sample provider and were not determined by assay-based typing. Sample metadata almost always included a de-identified subject ID, COVID-19 status, age in years and sex. What the work shows at the level of the full study, not this receptor alone: The quantity of clinical and demographic metadata differed by source and by participant and was supplied without curation.

Participants in the prospective study were enrolled through a virtual design, were aged roughly 18 to 90 years, and lived in 24 United States geographic areas. Cohort assignment in the prospective study relied on participant-reported clinical history from a screening survey and a study questionnaire. For ImmuneRACE Cohort 3, a participant was defined as recovered based on two consecutive negative NP/OP PCR tests, clearance by a healthcare professional, or resolution of symptoms. Each participant in the prospective study had whole blood, serum and a nasopharyngeal or oropharyngeal swab collected by mobile phlebotomists. Prospective study participants could optionally give additional blood draws and questionnaires over a roughly two-month period. Blood samples from the prospective study were shipped frozen or at room temperature prior to DNA extraction. TCRbeta CDR3 regions were amplified from genomic DNA using the immunoSEQ Assay, a bias-controlled multiplex PCR. On the study's bioinformatics: Within the assay, amplification of reference gene primers was used to estimate how many nucleated cells each sample contained. To quantify the absolute abundance of each unique TCRbeta CDR3 rearrangement, sequence reads were collapsed and filtered. For each sample, productive Simpson clonality was calculated as the square root of Simpson's diversity index across productive rearrangements. TCRdb retrieved this table from immuneACCESS and kept in-frame rearrangements only. Not all clones are present; in checked studies, unresolved V genes account for under half, and no reason is known for the remainder. Clone size and the V and J calls come from that table; the DNA yielded D and trimming. In this sample the table shows around 290,000 clones, 89% of which occur a single time. 1.5% to 2% of the sample is in the top ten clones.

Details on this clone: Its antigen specificity is not known. No much larger clone exists at a distance of one base, and base qualities are not known.

The CDR3 numbers 13 residues from cysteine through phenylalanine. Only the CDR3 DNA is retained, 39 bases long and in frame from the first base. Based on the germline V gene, the CDR1 and CDR2 sequences are MGHRA and YSYEKL. The junction carries 11 bases between V and J, which are trimmed by 5 bases and 4 bases respectively. This TCR was sampled from a woman in her thirties or forties who had recovered from COVID-19. The sequence links TRBV4-1 to TRBJ1-1; the D gene identity is not certain. The sequenced sample consisted of PBMCs or T cells enriched from blood (not recorded which). The sequence in DNA is TGCGCCAGCAGCATACTTCCCCCCACTGAAGCTTTCTTT. Its coded protein is CASSILPPTEAFF.